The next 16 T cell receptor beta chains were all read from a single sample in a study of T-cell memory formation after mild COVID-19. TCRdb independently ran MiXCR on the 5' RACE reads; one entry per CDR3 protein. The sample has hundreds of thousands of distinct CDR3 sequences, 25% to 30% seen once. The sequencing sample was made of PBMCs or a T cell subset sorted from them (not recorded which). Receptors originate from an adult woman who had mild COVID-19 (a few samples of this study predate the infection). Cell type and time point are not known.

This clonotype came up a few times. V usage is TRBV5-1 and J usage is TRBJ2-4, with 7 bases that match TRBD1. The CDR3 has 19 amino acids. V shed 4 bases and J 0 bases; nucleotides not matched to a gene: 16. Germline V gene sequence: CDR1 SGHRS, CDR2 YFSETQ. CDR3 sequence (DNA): TGCGCCAGCAGCCGAAATGTAAGGGGGCTATCAGGAGCCAAAAACATTCAGTACTTC. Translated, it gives CASSRNVRGLSGAKNIQYF. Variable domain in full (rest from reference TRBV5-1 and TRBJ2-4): KAGVTQTPRYLIKTRGQQVTLSCSPISGHRSVSWYQQTPGQGLQFLFEYFSETQRNKGNFPGRFSGRQFSNSRSEMNVSTLELGDSALYLCASSRNVRGLSGAKNIQYFGAGTRLSVL.

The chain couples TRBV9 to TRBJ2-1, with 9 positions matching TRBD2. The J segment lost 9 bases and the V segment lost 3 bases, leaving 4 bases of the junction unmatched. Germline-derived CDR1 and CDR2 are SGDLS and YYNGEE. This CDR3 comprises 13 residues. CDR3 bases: TGTGCCAGCAGCGGTGGGCGGGAGGGTGAGCAGTTCTTC. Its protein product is CASSGGREGEQFF.

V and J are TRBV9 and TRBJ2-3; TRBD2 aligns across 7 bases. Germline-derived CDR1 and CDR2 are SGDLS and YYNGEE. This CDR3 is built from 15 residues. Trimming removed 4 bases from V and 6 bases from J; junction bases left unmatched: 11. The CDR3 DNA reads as TGTGCCAGCAGCCCGTATGGGGGGGAGGCGGATACGCAGTATTTT. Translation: CASSPYGGEADTQYF. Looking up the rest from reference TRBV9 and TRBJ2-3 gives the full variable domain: DSGVTQTPKHLITATGQRVTLRCSPRSGDLSVYWYQQSLDQGLQFLIQYYNGEERAKGNILERFSAQQFPDLHSELNLSSLELGDSALYFCASSPYGGEADTQYFGPGTRLTVL.

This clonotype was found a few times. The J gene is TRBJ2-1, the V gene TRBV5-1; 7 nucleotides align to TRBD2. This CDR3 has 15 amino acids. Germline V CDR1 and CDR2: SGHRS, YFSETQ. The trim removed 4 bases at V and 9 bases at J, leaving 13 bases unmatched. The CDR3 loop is CASSLEPRERGEQFF. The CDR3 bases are TGCGCCAGCAGCCTCGAGCCGCGGGAGAGGGGTGAGCAGTTCTTC.

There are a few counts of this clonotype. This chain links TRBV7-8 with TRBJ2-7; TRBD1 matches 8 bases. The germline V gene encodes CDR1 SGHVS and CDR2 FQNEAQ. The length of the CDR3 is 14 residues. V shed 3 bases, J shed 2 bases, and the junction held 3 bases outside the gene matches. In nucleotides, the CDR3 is TGTGCCAGCAGCTTCCGGACAGGGACCTACGAGCAGTACTTC. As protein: CASSFRTGTYEQYF. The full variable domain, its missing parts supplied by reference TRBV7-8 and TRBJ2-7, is GAGVSQSPRYKVAKRGQDVALRCDPISGHVSLFWYQQALGQGPEFLTYFQNEAQLDKSGLPSDRFFAERPEGSVSTLKIQRTQQEDSAVYLCASSFRTGTYEQYFGPGTRLTVT.

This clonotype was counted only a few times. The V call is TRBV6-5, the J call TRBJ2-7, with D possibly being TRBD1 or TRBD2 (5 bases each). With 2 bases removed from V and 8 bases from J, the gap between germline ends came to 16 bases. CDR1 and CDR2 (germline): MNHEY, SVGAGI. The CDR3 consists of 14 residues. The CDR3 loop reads CASSYDPGAYKQYF. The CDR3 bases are TGTGCCAGCAGTTACGATCCCGGGGCGTACAAGCAGTACTTC.

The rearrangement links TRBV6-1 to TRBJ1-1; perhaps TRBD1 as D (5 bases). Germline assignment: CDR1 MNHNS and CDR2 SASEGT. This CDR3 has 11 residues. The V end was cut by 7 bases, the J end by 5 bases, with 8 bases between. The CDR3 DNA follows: TGTGCCAGCATGTCAGGGACTGAAGCTTTCTTT. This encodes CASMSGTEAFF.

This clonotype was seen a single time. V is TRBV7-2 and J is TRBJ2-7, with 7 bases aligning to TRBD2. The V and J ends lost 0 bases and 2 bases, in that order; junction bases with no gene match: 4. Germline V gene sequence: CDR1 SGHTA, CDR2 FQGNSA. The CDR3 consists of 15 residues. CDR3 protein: CASSLATGGPYEQYF. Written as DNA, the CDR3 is TGTGCCAGCAGCTTAGCGACGGGGGGTCCCTACGAGCAGTACTTC.

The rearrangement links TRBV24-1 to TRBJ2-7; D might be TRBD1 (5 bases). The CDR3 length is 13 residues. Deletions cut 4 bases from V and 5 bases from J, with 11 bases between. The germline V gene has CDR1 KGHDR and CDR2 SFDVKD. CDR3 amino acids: CATSDHQGDEQYF. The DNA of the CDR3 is TGTGCCACCAGTGACCACCAAGGGGACGAGCAGTACTTC.

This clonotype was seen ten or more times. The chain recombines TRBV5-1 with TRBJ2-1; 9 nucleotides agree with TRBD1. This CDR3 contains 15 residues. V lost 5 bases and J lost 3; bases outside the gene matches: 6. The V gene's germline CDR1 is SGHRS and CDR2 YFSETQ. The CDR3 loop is CASSLRDRDYNEQFF. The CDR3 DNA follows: TGCGCCAGCAGTCTCCGGGACAGGGACTACAATGAGCAGTTCTTC.

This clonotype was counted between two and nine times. CDR3 coding DNA: TGTGCCAGCAGCTCTCGACAGGGAGGGGCCACAGATACGCAGTATTTT. As protein: CASSSRQGGATDTQYF. The chain combines TRBV7-9 with TRBJ2-3; the D call may be TRBD1 or TRBD2 (7 bases each). Deletions cut 4 bases from V and 2 bases from J, with 16 bases between. Germline CDR1 is SEHNR and CDR2 is FQNEAQ (reference sequence). The CDR3 is made up of 16 amino acids. The whole variable domain, remainder taken from reference TRBV7-9 and TRBJ2-3, is DTGVSQNPRHKITKRGQNVTFRCDPISEHNRLYWYRQTLGQGPEFLTYFQNEAQLEKSRLLSDRFSAERPKGSFSTLEIQRTEQGDSAMYLCASSSRQGGATDTQYFGPGTRLTVL.

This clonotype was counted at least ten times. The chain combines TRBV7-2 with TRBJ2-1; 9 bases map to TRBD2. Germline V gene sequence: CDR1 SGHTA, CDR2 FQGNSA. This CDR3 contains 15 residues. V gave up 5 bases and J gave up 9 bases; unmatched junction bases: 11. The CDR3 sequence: CASSRRAGGPPEQFF. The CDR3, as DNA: TGTGCCAGCAGCCGTCGGGCGGGAGGGCCTCCTGAGCAGTTCTTC.

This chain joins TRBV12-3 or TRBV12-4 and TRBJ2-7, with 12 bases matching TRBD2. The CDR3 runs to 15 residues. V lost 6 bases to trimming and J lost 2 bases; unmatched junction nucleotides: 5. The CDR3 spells CASSSSSGRAYEQYF. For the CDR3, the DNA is TGTGCCAGCAGCTCGTCTAGCGGGAGGGCCTACGAGCAGTACTTC.

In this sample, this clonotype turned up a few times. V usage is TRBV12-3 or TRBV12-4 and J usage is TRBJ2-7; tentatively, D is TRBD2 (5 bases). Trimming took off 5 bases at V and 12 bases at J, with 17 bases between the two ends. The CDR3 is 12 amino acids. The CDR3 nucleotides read TGTGCCAGCAGTGCCCAGGCGGGTCCGCTGTACTTC. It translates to CASSAQAGPLYF.

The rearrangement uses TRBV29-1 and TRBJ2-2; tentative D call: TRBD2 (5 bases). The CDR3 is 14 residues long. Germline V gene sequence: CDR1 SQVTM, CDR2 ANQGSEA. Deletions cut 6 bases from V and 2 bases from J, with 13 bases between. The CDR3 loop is CSVSRDFNTGELFF. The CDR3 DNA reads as TGCAGCGTCTCCCGGGATTTCAACACCGGGGAGCTGTTTTTT.

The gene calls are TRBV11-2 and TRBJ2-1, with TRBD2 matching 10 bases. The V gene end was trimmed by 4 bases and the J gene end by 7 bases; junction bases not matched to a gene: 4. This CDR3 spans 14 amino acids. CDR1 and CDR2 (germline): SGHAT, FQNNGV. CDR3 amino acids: CASSSGLALNEQFF. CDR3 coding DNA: TGTGCCAGCAGCTCGGGACTAGCGTTGAATGAGCAGTTCTTC.